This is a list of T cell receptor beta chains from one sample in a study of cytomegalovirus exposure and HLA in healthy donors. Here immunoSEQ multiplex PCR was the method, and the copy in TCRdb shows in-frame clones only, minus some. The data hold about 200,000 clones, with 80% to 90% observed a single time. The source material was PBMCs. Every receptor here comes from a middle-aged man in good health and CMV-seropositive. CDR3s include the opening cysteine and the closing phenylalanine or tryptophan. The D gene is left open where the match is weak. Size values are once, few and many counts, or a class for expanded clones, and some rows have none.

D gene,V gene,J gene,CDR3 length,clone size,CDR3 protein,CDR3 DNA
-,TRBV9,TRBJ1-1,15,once,CASSVDSTTGTEAFF,TGTGCCAGCAGCGTAGACTCCACAACGGGGACTGAAGCTTTCTTT
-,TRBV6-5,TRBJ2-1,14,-,CASSSMLQGNEQFF,TGTGCCAGCAGTTCAATGTTACAGGGAAATGAGCAGTTCTTC
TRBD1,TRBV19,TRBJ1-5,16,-,CASSRRTGGMDQPQHF,TGTGCCAGTAGTAGACGGACAGGGGGCATGGATCAGCCCCAGCATTTT
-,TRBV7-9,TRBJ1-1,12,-,CASSYRNTEAFF,TGTGCCAGCAGCTACAGAAACACTGAAGCTTTCTTT
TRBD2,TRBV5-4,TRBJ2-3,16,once,CASSWGLAGITDTQYF,TGTGCCAGCAGCTGGGGACTAGCGGGGATCACAGATACGCAGTATTTT
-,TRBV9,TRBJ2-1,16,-,CASSVRVGGPYNEQFF,TGTGCCAGCAGCGTACGGGTGGGAGGCCCGTACAATGAGCAGTTCTTC
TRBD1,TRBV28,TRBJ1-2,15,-,CASRKQGASNYGYTF,TGTGCCAGCAGGAAACAGGGGGCATCCAACTATGGCTACACCTTC
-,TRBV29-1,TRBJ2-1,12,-,CSVEEGTIEQFF,TGCAGCGTTGAGGAGGGCACAATTGAGCAGTTCTTC
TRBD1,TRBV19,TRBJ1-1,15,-,CASTNLRTGNTEAFF,TGTGCCAGTACCAACTTACGGACAGGGAACACTGAAGCTTTCTTT
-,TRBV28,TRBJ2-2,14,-,CASSHRHLTGELFF,TGTGCCAGCAGTCACCGACATCTCACCGGGGAGCTGTTTTTT
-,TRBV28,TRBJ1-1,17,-,CASSFLGRGQLNTEAFF,TGTGCCAGCAGTTTTTTGGGCAGAGGACAGCTCAACACTGAAGCTTTCTTT
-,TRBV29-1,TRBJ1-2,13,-,CSVGPGDNYGYTF,TGCAGCGTTGGGCCAGGGGATAACTATGGCTACACCTTC
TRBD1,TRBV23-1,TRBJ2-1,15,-,CASRPTGNTYNEQFF,TGCGCCAGCAGACCGACAGGGAATACTTACAATGAGCAGTTCTTC
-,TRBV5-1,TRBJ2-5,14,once,CASSGSGTQETQYF,TGCGCCAGCAGCGGGTCCGGGACACAAGAGACCCAGTACTTC
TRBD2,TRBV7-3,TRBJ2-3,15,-,CASSFREGPTDTQYF,TGTGCCAGCAGCTTCCGGGAGGGGCCCACAGATACGCAGTATTTT
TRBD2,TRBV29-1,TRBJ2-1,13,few,CSGTSGVYNEQFF,TGCAGCGGGACTAGCGGGGTCTACAATGAGCAGTTCTTC
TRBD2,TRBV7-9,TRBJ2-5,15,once,CASSPRGLPQETQYF,TGTGCCAGCAGCCCGCGGGGACTACCCCAAGAGACCCAGTACTTC
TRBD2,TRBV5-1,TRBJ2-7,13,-,CASSIGGAYEQYF,TGCGCCAGCAGCATCGGGGGGGCCTACGAGCAGTACTTC
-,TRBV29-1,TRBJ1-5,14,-,CSVEEGAAGQPQHF,TGCAGCGTTGAAGAGGGGGCGGCGGGCCAGCCCCAGCATTTT
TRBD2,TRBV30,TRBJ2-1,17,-,CAWSVSASGIFYNEQFF,TGTGCCTGGAGTGTTTCGGCTAGCGGGATATTCTACAATGAGCAGTTCTTC
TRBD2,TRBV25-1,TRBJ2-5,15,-,CASGKIAGDQETQYF,TGTGCCAGCGGGAAAATAGCGGGAGACCAAGAGACCCAGTACTTC
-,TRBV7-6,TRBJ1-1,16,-,CASSSFVGTTNTEAFF,TGTGCCAGCAGCTCCTTTGTGGGGACAACCAACACTGAAGCTTTCTTT
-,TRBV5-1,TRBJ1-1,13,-,CASSLTGNLEAFF,TGCGCCAGCAGCCTGACGGGAAACCTTGAAGCTTTCTTT
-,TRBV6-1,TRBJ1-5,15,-,CASSEGHYSNQPQHF,TGTGCCAGCAGTGAGGGGCATTATAGCAATCAGCCCCAGCATTTT
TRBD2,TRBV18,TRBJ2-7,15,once,CASSVTSGSKYEQYF,TGTGCCAGCTCCGTAACTAGCGGGAGCAAGTACGAGCAGTACTTC
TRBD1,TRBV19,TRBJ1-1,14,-,CASRVTGQNTEAFF,TGTGCCAGTAGGGTGACAGGGCAGAACACTGAAGCTTTCTTT
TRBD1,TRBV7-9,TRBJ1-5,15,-,CASRSGQGNNQPQHF,TGTGCCAGCAGATCAGGACAGGGGAACAATCAGCCCCAGCATTTT
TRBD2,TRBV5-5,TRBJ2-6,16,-,CASSLREGSGANVLTF,TGTGCCAGCAGCTTGAGGGAGGGCTCTGGGGCCAACGTCCTGACTTTC
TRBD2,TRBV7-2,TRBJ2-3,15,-,CASSLEAGGVDTQYF,TGTGCCAGCAGCTTAGAAGCGGGAGGTGTAGATACGCAGTATTTT
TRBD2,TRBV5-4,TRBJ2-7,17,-,CASSWGTSGRRNYEQYF,TGTGCCAGCAGCTGGGGGACTAGCGGGAGGAGGAACTACGAGCAGTACTTC
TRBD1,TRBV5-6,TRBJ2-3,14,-,CASSSGQGTDTQYF,TGTGCCAGCAGCTCCGGACAGGGCACAGATACGCAGTATTTT
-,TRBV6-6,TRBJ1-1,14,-,CASSYGGGVSEAFF,TGTGCCAGCAGTTATGGAGGCGGGGTATCTGAAGCTTTCTTT
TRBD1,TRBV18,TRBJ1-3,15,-,CASSPNRGLGNTIYF,TGTGCCAGCTCACCTAACAGGGGGCTTGGAAACACCATATATTTT
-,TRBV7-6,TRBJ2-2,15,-,CASSAGTVNTGELFF,TGTGCCAGCAGCGCCGGTACAGTGAACACCGGGGAGCTGTTTTTT
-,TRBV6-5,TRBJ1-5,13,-,CASSPQGRQPQHF,TGTGCCAGCAGTCCACAGGGTCGGCAGCCCCAGCATTTT
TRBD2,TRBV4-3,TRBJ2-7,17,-,CASSQALGASGRDEQYF,TGCGCCAGCAGCCAAGCCCTCGGGGCTAGCGGGAGGGACGAGCAGTACTTC
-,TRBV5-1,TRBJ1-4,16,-,CASSQRGGATNEKLFF,TGCGCCAGCAGCCAGAGGGGGGGCGCAACTAATGAAAAACTGTTTTTT